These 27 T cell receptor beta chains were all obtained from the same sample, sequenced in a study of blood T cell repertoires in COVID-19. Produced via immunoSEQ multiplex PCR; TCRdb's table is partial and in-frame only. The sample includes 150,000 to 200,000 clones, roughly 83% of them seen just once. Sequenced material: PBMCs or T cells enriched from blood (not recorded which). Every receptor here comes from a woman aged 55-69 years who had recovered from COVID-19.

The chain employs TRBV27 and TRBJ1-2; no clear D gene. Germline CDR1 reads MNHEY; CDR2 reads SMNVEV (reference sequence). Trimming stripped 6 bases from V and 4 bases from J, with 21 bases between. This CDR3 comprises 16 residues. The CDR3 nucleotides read TGTGCCAGCAGCAAAGAGTTCGCGGGAACCCCCTATGGCTACACCTTC. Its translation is CASSKEFAGTPYGYTF.

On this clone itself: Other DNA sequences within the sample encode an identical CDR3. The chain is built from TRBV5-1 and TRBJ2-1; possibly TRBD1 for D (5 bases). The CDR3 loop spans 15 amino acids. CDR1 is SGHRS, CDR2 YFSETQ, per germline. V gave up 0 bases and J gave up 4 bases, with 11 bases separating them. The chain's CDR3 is CASSLGQGTYNEQFF. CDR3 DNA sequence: TGCGCCAGCAGCTTGGGGCAGGGCACGTACAATGAGCAGTTCTTC.

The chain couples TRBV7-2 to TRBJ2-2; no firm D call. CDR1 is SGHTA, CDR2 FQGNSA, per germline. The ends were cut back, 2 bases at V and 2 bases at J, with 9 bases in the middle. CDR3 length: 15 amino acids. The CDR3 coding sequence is TGTGCCAGCAGCTTATCGGTCTCTAACACCGGGGAGCTGTTTTTT. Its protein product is CASSLSVSNTGELFF.

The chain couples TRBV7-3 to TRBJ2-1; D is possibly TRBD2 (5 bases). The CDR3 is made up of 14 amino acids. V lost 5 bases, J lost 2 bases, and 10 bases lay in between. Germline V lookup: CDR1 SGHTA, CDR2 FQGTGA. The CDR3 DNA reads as TGTGCCAGCAGCCGCACCGGGACCTACAATGAGCAGTTCTTC. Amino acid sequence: CASSRTGTYNEQFF.

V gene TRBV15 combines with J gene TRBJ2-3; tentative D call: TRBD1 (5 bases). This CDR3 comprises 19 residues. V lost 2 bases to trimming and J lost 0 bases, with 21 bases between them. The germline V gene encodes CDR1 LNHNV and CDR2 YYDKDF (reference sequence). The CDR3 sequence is CATSRTPPRSGQSTDTQYF. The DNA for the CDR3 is TGTGCCACCAGCAGAACCCCTCCGCGGTCAGGGCAAAGCACAGATACGCAGTATTTT.

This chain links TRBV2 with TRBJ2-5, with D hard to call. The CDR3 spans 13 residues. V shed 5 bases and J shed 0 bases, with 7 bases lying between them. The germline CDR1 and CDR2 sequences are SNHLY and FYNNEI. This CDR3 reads CASSSDYQETQYF. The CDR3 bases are TGTGCCAGCAGTTCTGACTACCAAGAGACCCAGTACTTC.

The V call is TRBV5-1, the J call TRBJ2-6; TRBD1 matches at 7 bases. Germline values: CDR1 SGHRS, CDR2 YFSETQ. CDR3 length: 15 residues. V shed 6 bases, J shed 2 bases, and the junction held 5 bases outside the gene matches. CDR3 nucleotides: TGCGCCAGCACCAAAACAGGGGCTGGGGCCAACGTCCTGACTTTC. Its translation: CASTKTGAGANVLTF. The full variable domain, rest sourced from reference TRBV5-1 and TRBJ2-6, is KAGVTQTPRYLIKTRGQQVTLSCSPISGHRSVSWYQQTPGQGLQFLFEYFSETQRNKGNFPGRFSGRQFSNSRSEMNVSTLELGDSALYLCASTKTGAGANVLTFGAGSRLTVL.

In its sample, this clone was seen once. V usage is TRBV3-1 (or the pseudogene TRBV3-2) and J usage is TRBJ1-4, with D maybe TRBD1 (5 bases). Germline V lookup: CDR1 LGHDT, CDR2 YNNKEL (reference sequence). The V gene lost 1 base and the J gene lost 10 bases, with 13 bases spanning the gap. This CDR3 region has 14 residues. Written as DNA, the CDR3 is TGTGCCAGCAGCCAAGGTGGGACGGGAGGAAAACTGTTTTTT. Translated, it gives CASSQGGTGGKLFF.

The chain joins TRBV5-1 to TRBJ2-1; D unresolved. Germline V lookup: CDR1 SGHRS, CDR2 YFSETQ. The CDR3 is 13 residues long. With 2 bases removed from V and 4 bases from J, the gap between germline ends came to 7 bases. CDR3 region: CASSFTDYNEQFF. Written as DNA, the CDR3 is TGCGCCAGCAGCTTTACAGATTACAATGAGCAGTTCTTC.

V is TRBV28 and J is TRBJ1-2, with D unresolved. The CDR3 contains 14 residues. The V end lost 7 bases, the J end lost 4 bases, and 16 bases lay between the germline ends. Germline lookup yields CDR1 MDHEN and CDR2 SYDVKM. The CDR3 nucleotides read TGTGCCAGCACCACCGGCGGGCAGTCCTATGGCTACACCTTC. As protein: CASTTGGQSYGYTF.

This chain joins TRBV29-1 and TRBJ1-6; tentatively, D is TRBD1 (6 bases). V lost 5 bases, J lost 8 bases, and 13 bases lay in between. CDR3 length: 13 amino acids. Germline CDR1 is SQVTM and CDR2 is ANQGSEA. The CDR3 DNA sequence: TGCAGCGTTAAACAGGGTCCCTATTCACCCCTCCACTTT. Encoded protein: CSVKQGPYSPLHF. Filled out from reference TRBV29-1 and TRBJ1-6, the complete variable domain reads SAVISQKPSRDICQRGTSLTIQCQVDSQVTMMFWYRQQPGQSLTLIATANQGSEATYESGFVIDKFPISRPNLTFSTLTVSNMSPEDSSIYLCSVKQGPYSPLHFGNGTRLTVT.

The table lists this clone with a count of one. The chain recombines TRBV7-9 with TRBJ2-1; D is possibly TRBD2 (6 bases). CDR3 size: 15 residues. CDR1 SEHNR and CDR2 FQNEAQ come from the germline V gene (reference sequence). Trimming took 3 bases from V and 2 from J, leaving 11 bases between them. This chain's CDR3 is CASSFNSGPYNEQFF. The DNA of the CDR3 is TGTGCCAGCAGCTTTAATAGCGGACCCTACAATGAGCAGTTCTTC.

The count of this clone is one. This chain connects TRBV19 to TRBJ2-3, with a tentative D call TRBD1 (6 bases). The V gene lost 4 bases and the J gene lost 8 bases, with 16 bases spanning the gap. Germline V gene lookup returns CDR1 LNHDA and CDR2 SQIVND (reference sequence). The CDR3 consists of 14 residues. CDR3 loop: CASSTPQTGGTQYF. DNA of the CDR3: TGTGCCAGTAGTACACCCCAGACAGGAGGTACGCAGTATTTT.

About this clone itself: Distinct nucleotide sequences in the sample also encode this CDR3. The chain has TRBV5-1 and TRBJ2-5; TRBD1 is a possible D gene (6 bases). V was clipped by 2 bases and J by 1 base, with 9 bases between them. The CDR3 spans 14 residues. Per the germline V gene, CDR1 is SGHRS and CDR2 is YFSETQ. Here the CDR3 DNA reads TGCGCCAGCAGCTTAGGACAGACCCAAGAGACCCAGTACTTC. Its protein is CASSLGQTQETQYF.

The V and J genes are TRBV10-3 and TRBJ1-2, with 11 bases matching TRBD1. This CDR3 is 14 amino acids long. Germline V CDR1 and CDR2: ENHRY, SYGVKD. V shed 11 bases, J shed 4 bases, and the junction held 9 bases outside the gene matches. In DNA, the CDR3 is TGTGCCTCTCAACGGACAGGGGGCGCCTATGGCTACACCTTC. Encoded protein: CASQRTGGAYGYTF.

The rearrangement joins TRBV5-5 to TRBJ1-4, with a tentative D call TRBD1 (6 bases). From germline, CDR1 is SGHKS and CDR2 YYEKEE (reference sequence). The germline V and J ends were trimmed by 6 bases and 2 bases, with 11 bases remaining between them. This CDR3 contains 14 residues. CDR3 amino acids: CASTADSTNEKLFF. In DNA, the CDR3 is TGTGCCAGCACCGCGGACAGCACTAATGAAAAACTGTTTTTT.

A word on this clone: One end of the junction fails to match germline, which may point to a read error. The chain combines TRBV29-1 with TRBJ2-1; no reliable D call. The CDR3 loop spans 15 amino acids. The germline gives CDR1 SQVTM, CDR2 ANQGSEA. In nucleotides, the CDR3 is TGCAGCGTTAAAGAACTTCTGAGCTCCTACAATGAGCAGTTCTTC. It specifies CSVKELLSSYNEQFF.

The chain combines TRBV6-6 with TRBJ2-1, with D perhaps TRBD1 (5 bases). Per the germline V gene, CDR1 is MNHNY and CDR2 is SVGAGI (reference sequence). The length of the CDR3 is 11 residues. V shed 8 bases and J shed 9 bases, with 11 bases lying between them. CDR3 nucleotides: TGTGCCAGCGGGTTAGGGGCTGAGCAGTTCTTC. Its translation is CASGLGAEQFF.

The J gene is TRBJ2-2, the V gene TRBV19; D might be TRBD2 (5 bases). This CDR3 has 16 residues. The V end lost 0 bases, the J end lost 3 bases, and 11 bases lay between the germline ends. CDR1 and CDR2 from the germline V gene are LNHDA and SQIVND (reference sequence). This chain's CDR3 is CASSIDWVGDTGELFF. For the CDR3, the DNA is TGTGCCAGTAGTATAGATTGGGTGGGAGACACCGGGGAGCTGTTTTTT.

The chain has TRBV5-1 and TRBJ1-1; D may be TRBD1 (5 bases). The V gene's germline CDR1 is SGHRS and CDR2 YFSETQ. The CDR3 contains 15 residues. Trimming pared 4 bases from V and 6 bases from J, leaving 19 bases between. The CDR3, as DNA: TGCGCCAGCAGCCTGGACACAGTGGGAGGTTCTGAAGCTTTCTTT. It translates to CASSLDTVGGSEAFF.

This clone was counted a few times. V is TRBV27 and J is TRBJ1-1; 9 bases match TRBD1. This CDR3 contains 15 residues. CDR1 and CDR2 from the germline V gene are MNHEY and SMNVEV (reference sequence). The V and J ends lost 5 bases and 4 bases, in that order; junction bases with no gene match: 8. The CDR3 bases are TGTGCCAGCAGTCCCTGGCGGACAGGGGCCACTGAAGCTTTCTTT. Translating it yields CASSPWRTGATEAFF.

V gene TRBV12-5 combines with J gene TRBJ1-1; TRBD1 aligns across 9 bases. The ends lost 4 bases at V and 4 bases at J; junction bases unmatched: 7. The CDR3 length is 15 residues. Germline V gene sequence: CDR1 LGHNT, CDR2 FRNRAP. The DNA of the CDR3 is TGTGCTAGTGGTTCCCTGACAGGGGGGCCCACTGAAGCTTTCTTT. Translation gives CASGSLTGGPTEAFF. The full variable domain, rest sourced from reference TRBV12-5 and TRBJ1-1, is DARVTQTPRHKVTEMGQEVTMRCQPILGHNTVFWYRQTMMQGLELLAYFRNRAPLDDSGMPKDRFSAEMPDATLATLKIQPSEPRDSAVYFCASGSLTGGPTEAFFGQGTRLTVV.

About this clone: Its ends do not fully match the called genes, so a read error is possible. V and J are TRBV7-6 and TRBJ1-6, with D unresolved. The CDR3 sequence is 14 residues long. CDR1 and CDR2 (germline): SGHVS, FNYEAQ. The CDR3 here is CASSLVSFNSPLHF. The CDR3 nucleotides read TGTGCCAGCAGCTTAGTCTCCTTTAATTCACCCCTCCACTTT. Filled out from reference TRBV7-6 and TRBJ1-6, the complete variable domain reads GAGVSQSPRYKVTKRGQDVALRCDPISGHVSLYWYRQALGQGPEFLTYFNYEAQQDKSGLPNDRFSAERPEGSISTLTIQRTEQRDSAMYRCASSLVSFNSPLHFGNGTRLTVT.

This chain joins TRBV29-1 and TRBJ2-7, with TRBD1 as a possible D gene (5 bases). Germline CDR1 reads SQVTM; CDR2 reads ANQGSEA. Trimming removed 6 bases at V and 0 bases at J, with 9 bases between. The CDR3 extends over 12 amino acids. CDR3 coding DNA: TGCAGCGTCAAGACAGACTCCTACGAGCAGTACTTC. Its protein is CSVKTDSYEQYF.

The CDR3 is CASSLDLGAGTEAFF. The CDR3 DNA sequence: TGTGCCAGCAGCTTGGATCTGGGGGCCGGCACTGAAGCTTTCTTT. The V gene is TRBV5-4, the J gene TRBJ1-1; maybe TRBD1 (6 bases). This CDR3 is 15 amino acids long. V lost 0 bases and J lost 4, with 13 bases in between. Germline V CDR1 and CDR2: SGHNT, YYREEE (reference sequence).

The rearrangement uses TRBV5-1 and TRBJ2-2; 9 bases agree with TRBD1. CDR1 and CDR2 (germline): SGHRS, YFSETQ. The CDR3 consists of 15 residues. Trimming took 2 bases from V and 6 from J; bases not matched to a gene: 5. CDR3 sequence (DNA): TGCGCCAGCAGCTTAGGGACAGGGAGGGCCGGGGAGCTGTTTTTT. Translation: CASSLGTGRAGELFF.

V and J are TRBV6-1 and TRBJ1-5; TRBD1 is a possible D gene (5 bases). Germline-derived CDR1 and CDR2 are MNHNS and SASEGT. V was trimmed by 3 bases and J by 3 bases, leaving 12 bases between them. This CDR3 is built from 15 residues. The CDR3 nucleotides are TGTGCCAGCAGTGAGGCAGGACAAATCAATCAGCCCCAGCATTTT. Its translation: CASSEAGQINQPQHF.